This T cell receptor (beta chain) appears in the sequencing data of a study of a mutant IDH1 vaccine in newly diagnosed glioma. Study-wide background: Pretreatment consisted of radiotherapy, temozolomide, or both, with most receiving both. Study results and caveats: Variations in leading peripheral T cell clonotypes appeared to have no connection with pseudoprogression.

Assay used: immunoSEQ multiplex PCR; TCRdb lists only in-frame clones, some missing. Of about 38,000 clones in the sample, roughly 80% were seen once. The CDR3 has 16 amino acids. Germline V gene sequence: CDR1 SGHVS, CDR2 FQNEAQ. Trimming took 5 bases from V and 7 from J, leaving 24 bases between them. Time point described: week 23, last vaccination. Mutant IDH1 20-mer peptide, at 300 ug, made up each vaccine dose, with topical imiquimod. The donors had new WHO grade 3 or 4 astrocytomas; these were IDH1-mutant and ATRX-lost. Comments on this clone: Its target is not known.

The source is a man between 35 and 55 years old with glioma. Sequencing used PBMCs, obtained from a glioma patient whose treatment included an IDH1 peptide vaccine. The chain carries TRBV7-8 and TRBJ2-7; D gene unclear. Here the CDR3 DNA reads TGTGCCAGCAGCCTCCGAGTCTTTACGTCGTCGGGTGAGCAGTACTTC. Its translation: CASSLRVFTSSGEQYF. Drawing the rest from reference TRBV7-8 and TRBJ2-7, the complete variable domain is GAGVSQSPRYKVAKRGQDVALRCDPISGHVSLFWYQQALGQGPEFLTYFQNEAQLDKSGLPSDRFFAERPEGSVSTLKIQRTQQEDSAVYLCASSLRVFTSSGEQYFGPGTRLTVT.